The 15 T cell receptor beta chains reported below all come from one sample, sequenced in a study of T cell responses to AZD1222 COVID-19 vaccine. Measured with immunoSEQ multiplex PCR; TCRdb has only the in-frame clones, and not every one. Among around 140,000 clones, roughly 90% were seen once, and the ten largest hold under 2%. The material was peripheral blood, obtained on day 0 of AZD1222 vaccination. These TCRs come from an adult in good health.

The chain carries TRBV5-4 and TRBJ1-1; unclear D gene. This CDR3 has 14 residues. Deletions cut 1 base from V and 0 bases from J, with 7 bases between. Looked up from germline, CDR1 is SGHNT and CDR2 is YYREEE (reference sequence). As DNA, the CDR3 is TGTGCCAGCAGCTTGACGTTCTTGAACACTGAAGCTTTCTTT. Amino acids: CASSLTFLNTEAFF.

This chain joins TRBV25-1 and TRBJ1-3, with TRBD1 as a possible D gene (5 bases). The CDR3 is 15 amino acids. V lost 4 bases and J 0 bases, leaving 10 bases between the germline ends. CDR1 and CDR2 from the germline V gene are MGHDK and SYGVNS. CDR3 DNA sequence: TGTGCCAGCAGTGGCCGGGACGCCTCTGGAAACACCATATATTTT. Translation: CASSGRDASGNTIYF.

The sample holds a few counts of this clone. The chain is built from TRBV7-9 and TRBJ1-5; D is perhaps TRBD1 (5 bases). The germline CDR1 and CDR2 sequences are SEHNR and FQNEAQ (reference sequence). There are 15 residues in the CDR3. V lost 5 bases and J lost 0, with 11 bases in between. The CDR3 DNA follows: TGTGCCAGCAGCCTTCACGGGGGTAGCAATCAGCCCCAGCATTTT. It yields the protein CASSLHGGSNQPQHF. Full variable domain (rest looked up from reference TRBV7-9 and TRBJ1-5): DTGVSQNPRHKITKRGQNVTFRCDPISEHNRLYWYRQTLGQGPEFLTYFQNEAQLEKSRLLSDRFSAERPKGSFSTLEIQRTEQGDSAMYLCASSLHGGSNQPQHFGDGTRLSIL.

The count of this clone is one. CDR3 in DNA: TGCGCCAGCAGCCAAGTCAGCGGAGGGACCTACAATGAGCAGTTCTTC. Its protein product is CASSQVSGGTYNEQFF. The gene calls are TRBV4-1 and TRBJ2-1; a weak D match, TRBD2 (6 bases). The length of the CDR3 is 16 residues. Germline V gives CDR1 MGHRA, CDR2 YSYEKL. The V gene lost 1 base and the J gene lost 2 bases, with 12 bases spanning the gap.

The rearrangement links TRBV4-3 to TRBJ1-1; a weak D match, TRBD1 (5 bases). V gave up 4 bases and J gave up 6 bases, with 9 bases separating them. The CDR3 loop spans 12 amino acids. The germline gives CDR1 LGHNA, CDR2 YSLEER. CDR3 nucleotide sequence: TGCGCCAGCAGCCTGGGGGGGTCTGAAGCTTTCTTT. It is translated as CASSLGGSEAFF.

This clone has only one observation. The chain recombines TRBV4-3 with TRBJ2-2; D is perhaps TRBD2 (5 bases). CDR1 is LGHNA, CDR2 YSLEER, per germline. The CDR3 is made up of 16 amino acids. V lost 1 base and J lost 7, with 16 bases in between. CDR3 sequence: CASSQGLALTGGELFF. As DNA, the CDR3 is TGCGCCAGCAGCCAAGGTCTAGCACTGACGGGCGGGGAGCTGTTTTTT.

The chain uses TRBV5-4 and TRBJ1-1; 7 bases are shared with TRBD1. Germline V gene lookup returns CDR1 SGHNT and CDR2 YYREEE (reference sequence). The CDR3 is made up of 15 amino acids. V lost 3 bases, J lost 2 bases, and 7 bases stayed unmatched. The CDR3 spells CASSSRDSANTEAFF. CDR3 sequence (DNA): TGTGCCAGCAGCTCGCGGGACAGTGCTAACACTGAAGCTTTCTTT.

This chain joins TRBV20-1 and TRBJ1-5; no definite D call. Germline V CDR1 and CDR2: DFQATT, SNEGSKA (reference sequence). The CDR3 runs to 11 residues. V was shortened by 3 bases and J by 5 bases, with 5 bases between the two germline ends. CDR3 amino acids: CSARIYQPQHF. In DNA form, the CDR3 reads TGCAGTGCTAGGATCTATCAGCCCCAGCATTTT.

The chain combines TRBV5-6 with TRBJ1-2; tentative D call: TRBD1 (6 bases). With 1 base removed from V and 6 bases from J, the gap between germline ends came to 10 bases. This CDR3 comprises 13 residues. CDR1 and CDR2 from the germline V gene are SGHDT and YYEEEE. This chain's CDR3 is CASSLRGGDGYTF. The CDR3, as DNA: TGTGCCAGCAGCTTGCGGGGGGGCGATGGCTACACCTTC.

This chain joins TRBV7-8 and TRBJ1-6, with unresolved D. The V end was cut by 3 bases, the J end by 7 bases, with 10 bases between. Germline lookup yields CDR1 SGHVS and CDR2 FQNEAQ. The CDR3 is 14 amino acids. The chain's CDR3 is CASSLVGFNSPLHF. The CDR3 region has the DNA TGTGCCAGCAGCTTGGTAGGGTTCAATTCACCCCTCCACTTT.

This clone has just one count. This chain links TRBV18 with TRBJ2-2, with TRBD2 identical over 7 bases. CDR1 KGHSH and CDR2 LQKENI come from the germline V gene. The V and J ends lost 6 bases and 0 bases, in that order; junction bases with no gene match: 10. The CDR3 is 17 amino acids. The CDR3, as DNA: TGTGCCAGCTCCCCCGTATGGCGGGGGTCGAACACCGGGGAGCTGTTTTTT. Translating gives CASSPVWRGSNTGELFF. The variable domain in full, completed from reference TRBV18 and TRBJ2-2, reads NAGVMQNPRHLVRRRGQEARLRCSPMKGHSHVYWYRQLPEEGLKFMVYLQKENIIDESGMPKERFSAEFPKEGPSILRIQQVVRGDSAAYFCASSPVWRGSNTGELFFGEGSRLTVL.

The gene calls are TRBV7-3 and TRBJ1-1; D perhaps matches TRBD1 (5 bases). V lost 5 bases, J lost 3 bases, and 16 bases lay in between. Germline CDR1 and CDR2: SGHTA and FQGTGA. CDR3 length equals 15 residues. DNA for the CDR3: TGTGCCAGCAGCCAGGATGGGGGTATCGACACTGAAGCTTTCTTT. As protein: CASSQDGGIDTEAFF.

The chain recombines TRBV27 with TRBJ2-1, with 11 positions matching TRBD2. The germline V gene has CDR1 MNHEY and CDR2 SMNVEV (reference sequence). This CDR3 is built from 18 residues. V gave up 5 bases and J gave up 2 bases; unmatched junction bases: 11. CDR3 in amino acids: CASSPDYLAGGTYNEQFF. The CDR3 DNA reads as TGTGCCAGCAGTCCCGATTATCTAGCGGGAGGCACCTACAATGAGCAGTTCTTC.

This sequence joins TRBV28 and TRBJ2-1; 9 positions agree with TRBD2. The J segment lost 4 bases and the V segment lost 7 bases, leaving 11 bases of the junction unmatched. Germline CDR1 reads MDHEN; CDR2 reads SYDVKM. The CDR3 sequence is 16 residues long. CDR3 coding DNA: TGTGCCAGCACCCCCCTTGGGCTAGCGGGATACAATGAGCAGTTCTTC. Protein product: CASTPLGLAGYNEQFF.

This sequence joins TRBV18 and TRBJ1-6, with D uncertain. The CDR3 extends over 17 amino acids. Germline lookup yields CDR1 KGHSH and CDR2 LQKENI. Trimming removed 0 bases from V and 0 bases from J, with 9 bases in between. CDR3 loop: CASSPPGISSYNSPLHF. DNA of the CDR3: TGTGCCAGCTCACCACCGGGAATAAGCTCCTATAATTCACCCCTCCACTTT.